A single sample is the source of the 3 T cell receptor beta chains below, sequenced in a study of neoadjuvant anti-PD-1 for oral cavity cancer. Indicated time point: after neoadjuvant nivolumab, at surgical resection. Here immunoSEQ multiplex PCR was the method, and the copy in TCRdb shows in-frame clones only, minus some. In the table there are about 68,000 clones, 70% to 90% of which are singletons. Sequences were derived from PBMCs, sampled after nivolumab (anti-PD-1) treatment. The receptors were gathered from a person aged 35-79 years with oral cavity squamous cell carcinoma.

This clone has more than one count but fewer than ten. The CDR3: CAWSRDTVKKAFF. CDR3 DNA sequence: TGTGCCTGGAGTCGGGACACTGTTAAGAAAGCTTTCTTT. J is TRBJ1-1 and V is TRBV30; a weak D match, TRBD1 (6 bases). The CDR3 has 13 residues. Germline assignment: CDR1 GTSNPN and CDR2 SVGIG (reference sequence). V lost 2 bases and J lost 9, with 16 bases in between.

The chain has TRBV19 and TRBJ2-7; D unresolved. The CDR3 spans 14 residues. Germline CDR1 reads LNHDA; CDR2 reads SQIVND (reference sequence). V shed 1 base and J shed 2 bases, with 9 bases lying between them. The chain's CDR3 is CASSIVDRTYEQYF. The CDR3 nucleotides are TGTGCCAGTAGTATAGTTGATAGGACCTACGAGCAGTACTTC.

Points on this clone: The sample contains more than one DNA sequence encoding this CDR3. V is TRBV5-1 and J is TRBJ2-6; D call uncertain. Trimming took 0 bases from V and 0 from J, leaving 4 bases between them. The CDR3 runs 15 residues. The V gene's germline CDR1 is SGHRS and CDR2 YFSETQ. The chain's CDR3 is CASSLGGSGANVLTF. Here the CDR3 DNA reads TGCGCCAGCAGCTTGGGGGGCTCTGGGGCCAACGTCCTGACTTTC.